In this sample, the clone carrying this TCR beta chain is medium-sized. The target antigen is unknown. Study-level points and caveats: Tumor memory CD4+ T cell TCR gene usage was found to cluster with blood and lymph node memory CD4+ cells and with lymph node naive CD4+ cells. Tumor-infiltrating Treg TCR alpha and beta sequences overlapped most with tumor naive CD4+ T cells, then blood naive.

Constant-region reverse primers amplified full-length variable regions, followed by semi-nested Nested Universal Primer A PCR. Each CDR3 protein is one row after TCRdb ran MiXCR on the 5' RACE reads. The table records more than 7,500 distinct CDR3 sequences, 14% of them present only once. The sorted Tregs were CD4+CD25+CD127-/low cells. The CDR3 runs 18 residues. J gave up 3 bases and V 1 base, and 15 bases lay outside the gene matches. CDR1 and CDR2 from the germline V gene are LGHNA and YNFKEQ. This chain connects TRBV4-2 to TRBJ2-7; TRBD2 aligns across 7 bases. The receptor was isolated from a female donor with breast cancer. Material: Tregs sorted from blood. CDR3 DNA: TGTGCCAGCAGCCAAGGGCCAGCGGGGATAACCTGGGGCTACGAGCAGTACTTC. Protein sequence: CASSQGPAGITWGYEQYF.